Detailed here is one T cell receptor beta chain. Its antigen is not known. Sequencing used immunoSEQ v3. Each library reached 2 million or so read pairs, or roughly 4.5-6.5 million at deep level. The protocol was immunoSEQ multiplex PCR, while the TCRdb copy is restricted to in-frame clones and leaves out a portion. The data show about 36,000 clones, with 73% seen just once and 4.5% to 6% held by the top ten. The data originate from a study of TIL therapy for anti-PD-1-resistant metastatic lung cancer. For the study at large: Median tumor PD-L1 proportion score was about 6%.

Study-level results: Infused TIL clonotypes partially replaced the baseline blood repertoire, then decayed over months. This highly selected cohort may not generalize to typical lung cancer patients.

Documented time point: pre-treatment sample, taken before nivolumab and TIL therapy. Source: blood, taken at baseline. This sequence was found in a person aged 25-79 years with non-small cell lung cancer.

The CDR3 loop reads CASSSTGSTEAFF. CDR3 DNA: TGTGCCAGCAGCTCGACAGGAAGCACTGAAGCTTTCTTT. V and J are TRBV11-1 and TRBJ1-1; the D gene is possibly TRBD1 (6 bases). Trimming cost V 4 bases and J 4 bases, with 10 bases left between them. This CDR3 comprises 13 residues. Per the germline V gene, CDR1 is SGHAT and CDR2 is FQDESV (reference sequence).